This TCR beta chain was sequenced for a study of human T cells and chemical hapten exposure. As for time point: pre-sensitization, week 0. Treatment indicated: therapeutic diphenylcyclopropenone sensitization with weekly scalp DPC. Total RNA was isolated from unfractionated whole blood. The CDR3 consists of 13 residues. CDR1 and CDR2 (germline): MNHEY, SVGEGT. V lost 4 bases, J lost 1 base, and 7 bases lay in between. Regarding the study as a whole: Among TCRs, those above 1 in 1000 frequency were unaffected by DPC sensitization.

It was the library that attached unique molecular identifiers to individual cDNA molecules. TCRdb re-analysed the RACE reads in MiXCR, keeping a single row per CDR3 protein. The sample yields roughly 120,000 distinct CDR3 sequences, approximately 13% seen once. This clonotype was detected only a few times. The antigen is unknown. The input for sequencing was whole blood, taken in connection with sensitization to the hapten diphenylcyclopropenone (DPC). The sequence was collected from a woman younger than 35 with alopecia areata. Some clones in this sample may be carry-over from other donors' samples. The genes are TRBV6-2 or TRBV6-3 and TRBJ1-1; no reliable D call. This chain's CDR3 is CASSWPRNTEAFF. As DNA, the CDR3 is TGTGCCAGCAGTTGGCCGAGGAACACTGAAGCTTTCTTT.